A few counts support the clone carrying this T cell receptor beta chain. This sample is part of a study of blood T cell repertoires in COVID-19. As for the study in general: Sites across the United States, Italy and Spain contributed samples from acute and convalescent COVID-19. Sources were T cells, B-cell-depleted T cells, or PBMCs; the material itself was cDNA or gDNA.

Germline assignment: CDR1 SEHNR and CDR2 FQNEAQ (reference sequence). CDR3 length equals 15 residues. Trimming pared 2 bases from V and 4 bases from J, leaving 11 bases between. In the original processing: It was from reference gene primer amplification that nucleated cell counts were estimated. Sequencing used immunoSEQ multiplex PCR; TCRdb keeps in-frame clones, though not all of them. That table furnishes V, J and clone size, whereas the DNA furnished D and trimming. This table holds fewer than 150,000 clones, more than 65% found once. V is TRBV7-9 and J is TRBJ1-4, with D unclear. Material for sequencing was peripheral blood. This receptor was taken from a human donor in a cohort sampled during active COVID-19. CDR3 sequence: CASSLFSGNNEKLFF. The CDR3 DNA follows: TGTGCCAGCAGCTTATTTTCAGGAAATAATGAAAAACTGTTTTTT.